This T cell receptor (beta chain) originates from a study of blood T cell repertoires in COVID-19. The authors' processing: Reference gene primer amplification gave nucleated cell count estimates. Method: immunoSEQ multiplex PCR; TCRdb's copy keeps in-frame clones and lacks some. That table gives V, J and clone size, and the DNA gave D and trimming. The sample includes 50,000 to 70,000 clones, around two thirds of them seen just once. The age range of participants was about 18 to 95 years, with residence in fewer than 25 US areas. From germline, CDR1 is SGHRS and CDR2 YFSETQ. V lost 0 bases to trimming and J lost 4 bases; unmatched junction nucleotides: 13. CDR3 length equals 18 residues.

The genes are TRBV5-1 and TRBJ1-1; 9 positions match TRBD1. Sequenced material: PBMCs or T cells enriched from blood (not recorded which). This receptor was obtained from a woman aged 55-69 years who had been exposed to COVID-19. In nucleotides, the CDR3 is TGCGCCAGCAGCTTGGCCTCTACAGGGGGCAATAAGGGCACTGAAGCTTTCTTT. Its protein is CASSLASTGGNKGTEAFF.